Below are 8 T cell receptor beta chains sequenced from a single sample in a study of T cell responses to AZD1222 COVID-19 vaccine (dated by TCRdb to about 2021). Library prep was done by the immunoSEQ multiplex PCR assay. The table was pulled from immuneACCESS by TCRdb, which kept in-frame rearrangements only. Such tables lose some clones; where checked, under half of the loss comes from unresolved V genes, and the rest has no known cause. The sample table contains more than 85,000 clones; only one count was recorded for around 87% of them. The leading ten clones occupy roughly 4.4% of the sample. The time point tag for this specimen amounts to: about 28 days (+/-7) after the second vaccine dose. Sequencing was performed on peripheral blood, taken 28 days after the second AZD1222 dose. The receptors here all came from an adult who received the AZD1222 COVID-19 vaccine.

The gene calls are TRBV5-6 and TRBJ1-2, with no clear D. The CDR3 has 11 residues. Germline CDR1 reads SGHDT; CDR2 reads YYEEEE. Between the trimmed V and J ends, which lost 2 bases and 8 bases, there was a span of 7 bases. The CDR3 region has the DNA TGTGCCAGCAGCTTTGGCGGGGGCTACACCTTC. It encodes CASSFGGGYTF.

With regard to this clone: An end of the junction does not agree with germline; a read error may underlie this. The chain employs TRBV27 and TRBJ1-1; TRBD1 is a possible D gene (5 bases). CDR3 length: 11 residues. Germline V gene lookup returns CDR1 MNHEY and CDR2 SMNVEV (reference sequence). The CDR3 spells CARSSPWTSFF. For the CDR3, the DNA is TGTGCCCGCAGTTCGCCTTGGACATCCTTCTTT.

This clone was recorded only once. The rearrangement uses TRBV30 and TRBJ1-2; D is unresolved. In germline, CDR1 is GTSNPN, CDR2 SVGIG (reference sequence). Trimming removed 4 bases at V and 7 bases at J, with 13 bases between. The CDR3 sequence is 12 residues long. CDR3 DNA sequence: TGTGCCTGGACACCCGTAACATCTGGCTACACCTTC. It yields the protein CAWTPVTSGYTF. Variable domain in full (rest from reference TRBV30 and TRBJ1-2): SQTIHQWPATLVQPVGSPLSLECTVEGTSNPNLYWYRQAAGRGLQLLFYSVGIGQISSEVPQNLSASRPQDRQFILSSKKLLLSDSGFYLCAWTPVTSGYTFGSGTRLTVV.

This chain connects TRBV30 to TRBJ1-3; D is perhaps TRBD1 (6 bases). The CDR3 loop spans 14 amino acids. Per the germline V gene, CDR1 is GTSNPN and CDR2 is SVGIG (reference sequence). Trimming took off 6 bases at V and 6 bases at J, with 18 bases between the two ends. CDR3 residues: CACPGVRRENTIYF. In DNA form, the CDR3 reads TGTGCCTGCCCAGGGGTTCGTCGCGAAAACACCATATATTTT.

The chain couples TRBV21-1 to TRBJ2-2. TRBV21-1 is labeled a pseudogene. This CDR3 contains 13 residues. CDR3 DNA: TGTGCCAGCAGCAACGGGCGATCCGGGGAGCTGTTTTTT. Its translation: CASSNGRSGELFF.

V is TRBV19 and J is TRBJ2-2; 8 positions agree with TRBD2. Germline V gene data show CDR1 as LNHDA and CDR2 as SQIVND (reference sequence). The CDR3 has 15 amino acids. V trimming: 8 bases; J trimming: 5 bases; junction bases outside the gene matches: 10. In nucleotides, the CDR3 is TGTGCCAGTTGCGACAGGTCGGGGGGGACCGGGGAGCTGTTTTTT. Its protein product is CASCDRSGGTGELFF.

The DNA of the CDR3 is TGTGCCAGCAGCTTCGGACAGGGAGGGGAGACCCAGTACTTC. Translating gives CASSFGQGGETQYF. This chain uses TRBV7-9 with TRBJ2-5; a weak D match, TRBD1 (8 bases). CDR1 and CDR2 from the germline V gene are SEHNR and FQNEAQ (reference sequence). The V end lost 3 bases, the J end lost 5 bases, and 13 bases lay between the germline ends. The CDR3 extends over 14 amino acids.

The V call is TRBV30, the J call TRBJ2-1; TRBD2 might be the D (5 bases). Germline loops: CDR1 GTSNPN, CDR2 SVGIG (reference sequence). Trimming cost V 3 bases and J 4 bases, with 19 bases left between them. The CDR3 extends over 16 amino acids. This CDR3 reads CAWSGETESPYNEQFF. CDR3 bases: TGTGCCTGGAGCGGGGAGACCGAGTCGCCATACAATGAGCAGTTCTTC.